This T cell receptor (beta chain) is from a study of sequential checkpoint blockade in melanoma. Regarding treatment: randomized to nivolumab then ipilimumab (arm A) or the reverse (arm B). V was trimmed by 3 bases and J by 1 base, leaving 15 bases between them. The CDR3 sequence is 17 residues long. The V gene's germline CDR1 is MDHEN and CDR2 SYDVKM. Some clones are missing from TCRdb's copy, which holds only in-frame ones; the method was immunoSEQ multiplex PCR. Of about 20,000 clones listed, 82% are singletons. The sequence was obtained from a human donor with melanoma. The specimen comprised CD8+ T cells sorted from blood (inferred from file names), sampled from a patient given nivolumab and ipilimumab in sequence. The chain links TRBV28 to TRBJ1-4; D is perhaps TRBD1 (6 bases). This CDR3 is CASSLPLPGQTNEKLFF. The CDR3 DNA sequence: TGTGCCAGCAGTTTGCCTCTACCGGGACAAACTAATGAAAAACTGTTTTTT.